Listed here are 3 T cell receptor beta chains from one sample, sequenced in a study of blood T cell repertoires in COVID-19. Clones were read by immunoSEQ multiplex PCR, and TCRdb kept only the in-frame ones, dropping some. The sample has about 100,000 clones; roughly 78% are singletons. Sequencing was done on a sample of peripheral blood. These receptors all stem from a woman older than 75 with active or convalescent COVID-19.

The V call is TRBV9, the J call TRBJ1-4; D is undetermined. This CDR3 comprises 15 residues. Germline assignment: CDR1 SGDLS and CDR2 YYNGEE. Trimming removed 0 bases at V and 5 bases at J, with 11 bases between. CDR3 coding DNA: TGTGCCAGCAGCGTAGGCCAGGTCTCGAATGAAAAACTGTTTTTT. Translating it yields CASSVGQVSNEKLFF.

The genes are TRBV6-5 and TRBJ1-2; D is perhaps TRBD1 (6 bases). Germline CDR1 MNHEY, CDR2 SVGAGI. The CDR3 runs to 12 residues. V was shortened by 6 bases and J by 4 bases, with 9 bases between the two germline ends. CDR3 nucleotides: TGTGCCAGCAGCCTACAGGGCTATGGCTACACCTTC. Translation gives CASSLQGYGYTF.

This chain uses TRBV7-2 with TRBJ2-3, with a weak D call TRBD2 (5 bases). Trimming took 4 bases from V and 0 from J, leaving 14 bases between them. The CDR3 contains 16 residues. Per germline, CDR1 SGHTA and CDR2 FQGNSA. The CDR3 is CASSSSVALSTDTQYF. The CDR3 region has the DNA TGTGCCAGCAGCTCCTCGGTAGCGCTAAGCACAGATACGCAGTATTTT.